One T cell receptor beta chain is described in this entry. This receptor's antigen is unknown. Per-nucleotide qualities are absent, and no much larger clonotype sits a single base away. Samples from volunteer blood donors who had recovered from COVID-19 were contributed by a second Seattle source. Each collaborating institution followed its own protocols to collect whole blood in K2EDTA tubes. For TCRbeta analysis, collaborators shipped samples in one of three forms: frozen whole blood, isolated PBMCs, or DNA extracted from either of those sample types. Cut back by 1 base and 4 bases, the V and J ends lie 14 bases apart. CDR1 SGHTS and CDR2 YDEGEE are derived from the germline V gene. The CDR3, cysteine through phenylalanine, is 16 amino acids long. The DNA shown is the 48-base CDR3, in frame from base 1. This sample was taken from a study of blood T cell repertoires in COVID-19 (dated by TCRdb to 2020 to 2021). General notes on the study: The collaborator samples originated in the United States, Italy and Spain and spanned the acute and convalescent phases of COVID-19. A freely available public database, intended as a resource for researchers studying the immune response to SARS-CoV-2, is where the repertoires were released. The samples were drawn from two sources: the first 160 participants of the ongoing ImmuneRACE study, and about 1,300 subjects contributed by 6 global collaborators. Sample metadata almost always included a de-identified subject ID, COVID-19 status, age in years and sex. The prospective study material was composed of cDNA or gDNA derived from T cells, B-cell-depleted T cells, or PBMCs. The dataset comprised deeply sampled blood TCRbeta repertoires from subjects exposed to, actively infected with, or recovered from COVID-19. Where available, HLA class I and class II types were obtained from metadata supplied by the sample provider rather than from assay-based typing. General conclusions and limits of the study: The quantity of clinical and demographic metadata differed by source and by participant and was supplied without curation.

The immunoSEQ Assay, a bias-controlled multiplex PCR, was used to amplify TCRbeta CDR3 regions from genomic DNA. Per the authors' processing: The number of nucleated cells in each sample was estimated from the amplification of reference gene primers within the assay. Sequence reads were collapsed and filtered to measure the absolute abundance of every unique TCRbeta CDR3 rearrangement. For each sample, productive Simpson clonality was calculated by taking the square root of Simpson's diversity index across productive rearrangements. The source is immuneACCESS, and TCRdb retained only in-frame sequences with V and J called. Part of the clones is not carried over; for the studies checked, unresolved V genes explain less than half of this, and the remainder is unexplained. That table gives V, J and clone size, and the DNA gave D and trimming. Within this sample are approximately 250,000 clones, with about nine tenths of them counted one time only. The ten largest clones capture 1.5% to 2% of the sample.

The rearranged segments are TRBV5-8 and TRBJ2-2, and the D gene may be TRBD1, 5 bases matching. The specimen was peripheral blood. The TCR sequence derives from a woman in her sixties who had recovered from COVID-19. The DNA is TGTGCCAGCAGCTTGCTAGGCAGGGAACTCACCGGGGAGCTGTTTTTT. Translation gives CASSLLGRELTGELFF.